This TCR beta chain originates from a study of T cell responses to AZD1222 COVID-19 vaccine. V dropped 6 bases and J dropped 7 bases, with 12 bases sitting between them. The germline CDR1 and CDR2 sequences are MNHNY and SVGAGI (reference sequence). CDR3 length equals 12 residues. TCRdb keeps only in-frame clones here, not all; method: immunoSEQ multiplex PCR. The sample consists of fewer than 130,000 clones, more than 90% of them appearing once. This clonotype was sampled from an adult who received the AZD1222 COVID-19 vaccine. Specimen: peripheral blood, collected 28 days after the second AZD1222 dose. This rearrangement joins TRBV6-6 to TRBJ1-2, with D unclear. The CDR3 region is CASSPLSSGYTF. CDR3 coding DNA: TGTGCCAGCAGCCCTTTGAGCTCTGGCTACACCTTC.